Listed here are 23 T cell receptor beta chains from one sample, sequenced in a study of blood T cell repertoires in COVID-19. This table comes from immunoSEQ multiplex PCR, and its TCRdb copy is limited to in-frame clones, with some not included. The sample holds roughly 340,000 clones, 80% to 90% seen once. Sequencing was done on a sample of PBMCs or T cells enriched from blood (not recorded which). The receptor source for this set is a man aged 40-55 years in a cohort exposed to, infected with or recovered from COVID-19 (not recorded which).

CDR3 residues: CASSLGASGHNEQFF. The CDR3 coding sequence is TGCGCCAGCAGCTTGGGGGCTAGCGGACACAATGAGCAGTTCTTC. The chain employs TRBV5-1 and TRBJ2-1, with 7 nucleotides matching TRBD2. The CDR3 has 15 residues. Germline-derived CDR1 and CDR2 are SGHRS and YFSETQ. V lost 0 bases to trimming and J lost 5 bases; unmatched junction nucleotides: 5.

The chain combines TRBV15 with TRBJ1-2, with TRBD1 identical over 9 bases. Germline V lookup: CDR1 LNHNV, CDR2 YYDKDF (reference sequence). The CDR3 contains 14 residues. J was trimmed by 6 bases and V by 5 bases; bases with no gene match: 7. This CDR3 reads CATSARDRENGYTF. CDR3 coding DNA: TGTGCCACCAGCGCCAGGGACAGGGAGAATGGCTACACCTTC.

The V and J genes are TRBV28 and TRBJ1-2; no clear D. CDR1 and CDR2 (germline): MDHEN, SYDVKM. With 3 bases removed from V and 1 base from J, the gap between germline ends came to 6 bases. CDR3 length equals 13 residues. CDR3 nucleotide sequence: TGTGCCAGCAGTTTCTCGTTTAACTATGGCTACACCTTC. Its protein is CASSFSFNYGYTF.

This clone was counted a single time. The genes are TRBV9 and TRBJ2-3; a possible D gene is TRBD2 (5 bases). The CDR3 sequence is 15 residues long. Germline CDR1 is SGDLS and CDR2 is YYNGEE. The V gene lost 1 base and the J gene lost 2 bases, with 11 bases spanning the gap. The CDR3 coding sequence is TGTGCCAGCAGCGTATCCACGGGGTTCACAGATACGCAGTATTTT. It specifies CASSVSTGFTDTQYF.

The rearrangement links TRBV27 to TRBJ1-2; 7 bases are shared with TRBD1. The CDR3 runs to 16 residues. Germline V CDR1 and CDR2: MNHEY, SMNVEV (reference sequence). V shed 2 bases and J 1 base; nucleotides not matched to a gene: 7. CDR3: CASSLQGTEHNYGYTF. Here the CDR3 DNA reads TGTGCCAGCAGTTTACAGGGGACAGAGCATAACTATGGCTACACCTTC.

The chain is built from TRBV14 and TRBJ2-2; possibly TRBD1 for D (6 bases). The length of the CDR3 is 15 residues. V lost 5 bases and J 4 bases, leaving 14 bases between the germline ends. From germline, CDR1 is SGHDN and CDR2 FVKESK. CDR3 sequence: CASSTQGISTGELFF. CDR3 bases: TGTGCCAGCAGCACCCAGGGGATCAGCACCGGGGAGCTGTTTTTT.

V gene TRBV28 combines with J gene TRBJ1-5; 7 bases align to TRBD1. Germline CDR1 is MDHEN and CDR2 is SYDVKM. CDR3 size: 17 residues. After removal of 7 bases from V and 0 bases from J, the junction contained 12 bases not matched to a gene. The CDR3: CASITTGTDYSNQPQHF. The CDR3 nucleotides are TGTGCCAGCATTACAACCGGGACAGACTATAGCAATCAGCCCCAGCATTTT.

This clone was detected only once. The sample holds other DNA sequences that translate to the same CDR3. J is TRBJ2-5 and V is TRBV6-2 or TRBV6-3, with D unresolved. V was clipped by 2 bases and J by 5 bases, with 6 bases between them. Germline V gene data show CDR1 as MNHEY and CDR2 as SVGEGT. This CDR3 is 12 amino acids long. DNA of the CDR3: TGTGCCAGCAGTTACCGCCGGGAGACCCAGTACTTC. Translating gives CASSYRRETQYF.

This clone was picked up one time. The chain combines TRBV3-1 (or the pseudogene TRBV3-2) with TRBJ1-1, with a possible D match to TRBD1 (6 bases). Germline-derived CDR1 and CDR2 are LGHDT and YNNKEL (reference sequence). The V end lost 8 bases, the J end lost 1 base, and 14 bases lay between the germline ends. CDR3 length equals 14 residues. This CDR3 reads CASGNGQPNTEAFF. In DNA form, the CDR3 reads TGTGCCAGCGGAAATGGACAGCCGAACACTGAAGCTTTCTTT.

The chain links TRBV19 to TRBJ1-5; possibly TRBD1 for D (5 bases). The CDR3 loop spans 14 amino acids. V was pared by 7 bases and J by 4 bases, with 14 bases between. Germline V gives CDR1 LNHDA, CDR2 SQIVND (reference sequence). The CDR3, as DNA: TGTGCCAGTACCCCAATGACAGAGAATCAGCCCCAGCATTTT. Translated: CASTPMTENQPQHF.

The V call is TRBV5-6, the J call TRBJ1-5, with 12 bases lining up with TRBD1. Germline trimming cut 3 bases from V and 7 bases from J; bases unmatched to any gene: 5. This CDR3 spans 15 amino acids. Germline V gene data show CDR1 as SGHDT and CDR2 as YYEEEE. In DNA, the CDR3 is TGTGCCAGCAGCTCGGGACAGGGGGCTCGACAGCCCCAGCATTTT. Protein: CASSSGQGARQPQHF.

This sequence joins TRBV7-7 and TRBJ1-2; D might be TRBD1 (5 bases). Germline CDR1 is SSHAT and CDR2 is FNYEAQ (reference sequence). This CDR3 comprises 20 residues. The V end was cut by 1 base, the J end by 7 bases, with 31 bases between. The DNA of the CDR3 is TGTGCCAGCAGCTTAGATCGAGATGTGGGGGGACCTCGCTCTATTGGTGGCTACACCTTC. Translating it yields CASSLDRDVGGPRSIGGYTF.

The V and J genes are TRBV7-9 and TRBJ1-2; D is perhaps TRBD1 (6 bases). V was trimmed by 7 bases and J by 14 bases, leaving 17 bases between them. The CDR3 has 11 residues. Germline CDR1 and CDR2: SEHNR and FQNEAQ (reference sequence). CDR3 sequence reads: CASTMDQGWTF. Written as DNA, the CDR3 is TGTGCCAGCACCATGGATCAGGGGTGGACCTTC.

A word on this clone: Distinct nucleotide sequences in the sample also encode this CDR3. The J gene is TRBJ1-1, the V gene TRBV18, with D possibly TRBD1 on 5 matching bases. Trimming left V 2 bases short and J 1 base short, with 5 bases between. The CDR3 sequence is 13 residues long. The germline V gene encodes CDR1 KGHSH and CDR2 LQKENI. The DNA for the CDR3 is TGTGCCAGCTCACCAACAGGGAACACTGAAGCTTTCTTT. Translated, it gives CASSPTGNTEAFF.

The chain links TRBV4-1 to TRBJ1-2; TRBD1 matches at 9 bases. The CDR3 runs to 14 residues. Germline V gene sequence: CDR1 MGHRA, CDR2 YSYEKL. The ends lost 0 bases at V and 4 bases at J; junction bases unmatched: 0. The CDR3 loop reads CASSQETGGYGYTF. The CDR3 DNA is TGCGCCAGCAGCCAAGAGACAGGGGGCTATGGCTACACCTTC.

V is TRBV10-3 and J is TRBJ2-2; 11 positions agree with TRBD1. CDR3 length: 16 amino acids. J gave up 4 bases and V 9 bases, and 10 bases lay outside the gene matches. CDR1 and CDR2 (germline): ENHRY, SYGVKD. CDR3 sequence (DNA): TGTGCCATGCGAGAGGCCGGGACAGGGGGCACCGGGGAGCTGTTTTTT. It is translated as CAMREAGTGGTGELFF.

V is TRBV27 and J is TRBJ2-7, with TRBD2 matching over 11 bases. The V gene's germline CDR1 is MNHEY and CDR2 SMNVEV (reference sequence). This CDR3 has 15 residues. Trimming took 5 bases from V and 3 from J; bases not matched to a gene: 6. The CDR3 DNA follows: TGTGCCAGCAGTGGAACTCTAGCGGGGGGCTACGAGCAGTACTTC. This encodes CASSGTLAGGYEQYF.

This clone has a single count. The rearrangement uses TRBV19 and TRBJ2-1, with 12 bases aligning to TRBD1. The CDR3 is 17 residues long. With V trimmed by 5 bases and J by 6 bases, 11 bases remained unmatched. From germline, CDR1 is LNHDA and CDR2 SQIVND (reference sequence). The CDR3 bases are TGTGCCAGTAGTCCCCAGTCCGGGACAGGGGGCCTCAATGAGCAGTTCTTC. Translating it yields CASSPQSGTGGLNEQFF.

The rearrangement links TRBV6-5 to TRBJ1-2; 10 positions agree with TRBD1. Germline V CDR1 and CDR2: MNHEY, SVGAGI. The CDR3 covers 14 residues. The ends lost 9 bases at V and 5 bases at J; junction bases unmatched: 9. As DNA, the CDR3 is TGTGCCAGTACTCCGACAGGGGGCTTTTATGGCTACACCTTC. Translating gives CASTPTGGFYGYTF.

The rearrangement joins TRBV24-1 to TRBJ2-7; 14 nucleotides match TRBD2. Looked up from germline, CDR1 is KGHDR and CDR2 is SFDVKD. The CDR3 contains 15 residues. Unmatched junction bases numbered 2, after V lost 3 bases and J lost 5 bases. The DNA of the CDR3 is TGTGCCACCAGTGATCGGACTAGCGGGAGGCACGAGCAGTACTTC. It is translated as CATSDRTSGRHEQYF.

Concerning this clone: Within the sample, other DNA sequences also encode this same CDR3. The chain links TRBV6-1 to TRBJ2-7, with a possible D match to TRBD2 (5 bases). Germline V gene lookup returns CDR1 MNHNS and CDR2 SASEGT. The CDR3 is made up of 13 amino acids. V was cut by 0 bases and J by 4 bases, with 7 bases left in between. CDR3: CASSEARGYEQYF. CDR3 coding DNA: TGTGCCAGCAGTGAAGCTAGAGGGTACGAGCAGTACTTC.

The CDR3, as DNA: TGCGCCAGCAGCTTCCTGACAGGGACCCAAGAGACCCAGTACTTC. Its protein is CASSFLTGTQETQYF. V gene TRBV5-1 combines with J gene TRBJ2-5; 7 nucleotides line up with TRBD1. The CDR3 loop spans 15 amino acids. CDR1 SGHRS and CDR2 YFSETQ come from the germline V gene. V trimming: 2 bases; J trimming: 1 base; junction bases outside the gene matches: 5.

This clone was picked up one time. The chain recombines TRBV6-5 with TRBJ2-7, with 8 nucleotides matching TRBD1. V lost 7 bases to trimming and J lost 5 bases; unmatched junction nucleotides: 10. The CDR3 spans 14 residues. Germline V lookup: CDR1 MNHEY, CDR2 SVGAGI. The CDR3 loop is CASKKRDRPDEQYF. The CDR3 DNA is TGTGCCAGCAAAAAAAGGGACAGGCCGGACGAGCAGTACTTC.